This entry lists 16 T cell receptor beta chains sequenced from one sample in a study of blood T cell repertoires in COVID-19. Sequencing used immunoSEQ multiplex PCR; TCRdb keeps in-frame clones, though not all of them. The profile covers over 200,000 clones, with more than 70% appearing a single time and approximately 2.5% taken by the ten largest. The sequenced material came from PBMCs or T cells enriched from blood (not recorded which). The receptor set was obtained from a woman between 40 and 55 years old with acute COVID-19.

V and J are TRBV9 and TRBJ1-3; D is unclear. The CDR3 runs 15 residues. The germline V gene has CDR1 SGDLS and CDR2 YYNGEE. Trimming took off 1 base at V and 0 bases at J, with 8 bases between the two ends. CDR3 sequence reads: CASSVLGNSGNTIYF. The DNA for the CDR3 is TGTGCCAGCAGCGTATTGGGCAACTCTGGAAACACCATATATTTT.

This clone was seen just once. This chain joins TRBV6-5 and TRBJ1-2; D is perhaps TRBD1 (6 bases). The germline CDR1 and CDR2 sequences are MNHEY and SVGAGI. This CDR3 is 14 amino acids long. The V end was cut by 2 bases, the J end by 5 bases, with 12 bases between. This CDR3 reads CASSYTGFEYGYTF. Here the CDR3 DNA reads TGTGCCAGCAGTTACACAGGGTTCGAATATGGCTACACCTTC.

CDR3 coding DNA: TGTGCCAGCAGCACGGAGGTACGTGGCTACACCTTC. Translated, it gives CASSTEVRGYTF. This chain uses TRBV5-4 with TRBJ1-2; D ambiguous. The CDR3 is 12 residues long. V was clipped by 4 bases and J by 7 bases, with 11 bases between them. Germline V gives CDR1 SGHNT, CDR2 YYREEE (reference sequence).

This chain links TRBV27 with TRBJ2-2; 7 bases agree with TRBD1. The germline CDR1 and CDR2 sequences are MNHEY and SMNVEV (reference sequence). The CDR3 is 17 residues long. After removal of 2 bases from V and 4 bases from J, the junction contained 10 bases not matched to a gene. DNA for the CDR3: TGTGCCAGCAGTTTAATTGCTACAGGGGCTGTCACCGGGGAGCTGTTTTTT. Protein: CASSLIATGAVTGELFF.

In this sample, this clone turned up once. The V gene is TRBV7-9, the J gene TRBJ1-5; a weak D match, TRBD1 (5 bases). The germline V and J ends were trimmed by 0 bases and 2 bases, with 14 bases remaining between them. Germline CDR1 reads SEHNR; CDR2 reads FQNEAQ (reference sequence). The CDR3 contains 17 residues. CDR3 protein: CASSLATGTGGNQPQHF. CDR3 coding DNA: TGTGCCAGCAGCTTAGCGACCGGAACAGGAGGCAATCAGCCCCAGCATTTT.

J is TRBJ1-2 and V is TRBV5-1; 7 bases match TRBD1. Germline V lookup: CDR1 SGHRS, CDR2 YFSETQ. CDR3 length: 12 residues. Unmatched junction bases numbered 4, after V lost 4 bases and J lost 7 bases. The CDR3 nucleotides read TGCGCCAGCAGCCGCGACAGGGCTGGCTACACCTTC. Translating it yields CASSRDRAGYTF.

This sequence joins TRBV7-9 and TRBJ1-3; D remains ambiguous. This CDR3 is 12 amino acids long. The V gene's germline CDR1 is SEHNR and CDR2 FQNEAQ (reference sequence). The CDR3 spells CAVRRGGNTIYF. CDR3 in DNA: TGTGCAGTCCGACGAGGTGGAAACACCATATATTTT.

The chain joins TRBV11-2 to TRBJ2-5; 9 nucleotides match TRBD2. The V gene's germline CDR1 is SGHAT and CDR2 FQNNGV. The CDR3 has 16 amino acids. The ends lost 5 bases at V and 3 bases at J; junction bases unmatched: 10. The CDR3: CASSPGAGGYEETQYF. The CDR3, as DNA: TGTGCCAGCAGCCCAGGAGCGGGAGGCTACGAAGAGACCCAGTACTTC.

The chain couples TRBV10-3 to TRBJ2-3, with 7 bases that match TRBD2. The junction had 6 bases not matched to a gene; V was cut back by 8 bases and J by 4 bases. Germline values: CDR1 ENHRY, CDR2 SYGVKD. CDR3 size: 13 residues. The CDR3 DNA sequence: TGTGCCATCGGGGGGAGGGGAGCAGATACGCAGTATTTT. Amino acid sequence: CAIGGRGADTQYF.

The chain combines TRBV2 with TRBJ2-4; the match to TRBD2 covers 8 bases. Trimming cost V 6 bases and J 0 bases; bases outside gene matches: 1. Germline V gene lookup returns CDR1 SNHLY and CDR2 FYNNEI. CDR3 length: 14 residues. As DNA, the CDR3 is TGTGCCAGCAGGCTAGCGGGAGCCAAAAACATTCAGTACTTC. This sequence encodes CASRLAGAKNIQYF. The whole variable domain, remainder taken from reference TRBV2 and TRBJ2-4, is EPEVTQTPSHQVTQMGQEVILRCVPISNHLYFYWYRQILGQKVEFLVSFYNNEISEKSEIFDDQFSVERPDGSNFTLKIRSTKLEDSAMYFCASRLAGAKNIQYFGAGTRLSVL.

The chain is built from TRBV21-1 and TRBJ2-2; the D segment call TRBD2 is taken from the table without a DNA check. TRBV21-1 is reported as a pseudogene. The CDR3 runs to 15 residues. The CDR3 DNA sequence: TGTGCCAGCAGCAAAGCGCTTTCGGAGCCCGGGGAGCTGTTTTTT. The encoded protein is CASSKALSEPGELFF.

The chain joins TRBV10-3 to TRBJ2-3; a weak D match, TRBD2 (6 bases). This CDR3 region has 13 residues. Trimming cost V 6 bases and J 5 bases, with 12 bases left between them. The germline CDR1 and CDR2 sequences are ENHRY and SYGVKD. The CDR3 sequence: CAIRGGPGDTQYF. For the CDR3, the DNA is TGTGCCATCAGAGGAGGGCCGGGAGATACGCAGTATTTT.

V usage is TRBV9 and J usage is TRBJ2-4, with D perhaps TRBD2 (6 bases). Germline V gives CDR1 SGDLS, CDR2 YYNGEE. V gave up 2 bases and J gave up 0 bases, with 9 bases separating them. The CDR3 runs 15 residues. For the CDR3, the DNA is TGTGCCAGCAGCGTGGGGACTCTAGCCAAAAACATTCAGTACTTC. Translated, it gives CASSVGTLAKNIQYF. Full variable domain (missing parts from reference TRBV9 and TRBJ2-4): DSGVTQTPKHLITATGQRVTLRCSPRSGDLSVYWYQQSLDQGLQFLIQYYNGEERAKGNILERFSAQQFPDLHSELNLSSLELGDSALYFCASSVGTLAKNIQYFGAGTRLSVL.

The rearrangement links TRBV6-2 or TRBV6-3 to TRBJ2-1, with 7 bases fitting TRBD1. Trimming at V came to 6 bases and at J to 0 bases, leaving 11 bases not matched to a gene. CDR3 length: 17 residues. Germline CDR1 is MNHEY and CDR2 is SVGEGT. Here the CDR3 reads CASSYLSGDSSYNEQFF. CDR3 in DNA: TGTGCCAGCAGCTATCTTAGTGGGGACAGCTCCTACAATGAGCAGTTCTTC.

The chain uses TRBV11-2 and TRBJ2-5; tentatively, D is TRBD2 (7 bases). The V and J ends lost 5 bases and 1 base respectively, with 17 bases between them. The CDR3 is made up of 16 amino acids. Germline V CDR1 and CDR2: SGHAT, FQNNGV. The CDR3 region is CASSPPGGGGQETQYF. DNA for the CDR3: TGTGCCAGCAGCCCCCCGGGGGGCGGTGGCCAAGAGACCCAGTACTTC.

CDR3 region: CASSLSLQANTGELFF. In DNA form, the CDR3 reads TGTGCCAGCAGCTTGTCCCTGCAGGCGAACACCGGGGAGCTGTTTTTT. The chain carries TRBV5-6 and TRBJ2-2, with no clear D. V lost 1 base and J 0 bases, leaving 10 bases between the germline ends. The CDR3 length is 16 residues. The germline V gene encodes CDR1 SGHDT and CDR2 YYEEEE.